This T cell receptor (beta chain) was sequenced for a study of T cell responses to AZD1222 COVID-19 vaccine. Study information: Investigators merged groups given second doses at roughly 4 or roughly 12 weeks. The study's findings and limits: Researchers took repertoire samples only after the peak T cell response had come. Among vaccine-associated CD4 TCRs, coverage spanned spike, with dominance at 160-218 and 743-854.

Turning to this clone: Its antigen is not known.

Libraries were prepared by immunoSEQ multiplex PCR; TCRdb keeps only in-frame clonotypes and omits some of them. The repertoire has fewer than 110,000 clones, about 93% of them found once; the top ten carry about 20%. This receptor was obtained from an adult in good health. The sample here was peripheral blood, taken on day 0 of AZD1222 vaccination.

The CDR3 sequence is CASYTKQDSYGYTF. CDR3 nucleotides: TGTGCCAGCTACACAAAGCAGGATTCGTATGGCTACACCTTC. The rearrangement uses TRBV18 and TRBJ1-2; D is undetermined. CDR3 size: 14 residues. Germline assignment: CDR1 KGHSH and CDR2 LQKENI. The germline V and J ends were trimmed by 7 bases and 5 bases, with 17 bases remaining between them.